Following are 26 T cell receptor beta chains from one sample sequenced in a study of CD8 T cells in ankylosing spondylitis (dated by TCRdb to the late 2010s). What the authors observed across the whole study: Blood from ankylosing spondylitis patients appeared to be characterized by a TCR beta motif composed of about eight highly homologous amino acid variants.

Library preparation was by 5' RACE. The instrument given in TCRdb is Illumina HiSeq 2500. The public sequencing data were trimmed at Q25 with fastp and processed into clonotypes with MiXCR by TCRdb, which kept only in-frame beta chains. Each CDR3 protein appears once, grouped with its most common genes and DNA. Here the sample has about 540,000 distinct CDR3 sequences; approximately 12% occur a single time. The top ten clonotypes cover nearly 7% of the sample. Antigens for these TCRs are unknown. Sequenced: blood, either unsorted or a sorted T cell fraction (not recorded which). These receptors all come from a male donor with ankylosing spondylitis.

The count of this clonotype is one. This sequence joins TRBV11-3 and TRBJ2-1; the match to TRBD1 covers 9 bases. In germline, CDR1 is SGHNT, CDR2 YENEEA. J was trimmed by 2 bases and V by 3 bases; bases with no gene match: 2. The CDR3 loop spans 15 amino acids. CDR3 protein: CASSFGQGTYNEQFF. For the CDR3, the DNA is TGTGCCAGCAGCTTCGGACAGGGGACCTACAATGAGCAGTTCTTC.

This clonotype was found a few times. V and J are TRBV5-1 and TRBJ2-2, with TRBD1 matching 8 bases. Germline CDR1 SGHRS, CDR2 YFSETQ. This CDR3 has 16 residues. The V gene end was trimmed by 0 bases and the J gene end by 3 bases; junction bases not matched to a gene: 4. The CDR3 coding sequence is TGCGCCAGCAGCTTGGTTGGACAGGGTCACACCGGGGAGCTGTTTTTT. Protein product: CASSLVGQGHTGELFF.

This clonotype was observed at least ten times. This chain connects TRBV5-1 to TRBJ2-1, with 8 bases matching TRBD2. There are 16 residues in the CDR3. J was trimmed by 6 bases and V by 5 bases; bases with no gene match: 13. CDR1 and CDR2 (germline): SGHRS, YFSETQ. CDR3 DNA sequence: TGCGCCAGCAGTACTCAACCGGGACTAGGATTCAATGAGCAGTTCTTC. Amino acid sequence: CASSTQPGLGFNEQFF.

This CDR3 is CASSWVAGEETQYF. DNA for the CDR3: TGCGCCAGCAGCTGGGTAGCGGGAGAAGAGACCCAGTACTTC. The chain employs TRBV5-1 and TRBJ2-5; 9 nucleotides align to TRBD2. The trim removed 3 bases at V and 3 bases at J, leaving 3 bases unmatched. Germline V gene sequence: CDR1 SGHRS, CDR2 YFSETQ. This CDR3 is built from 14 residues.

The sample holds one count of this clonotype. The V and J genes are TRBV4-2 and TRBJ2-3; D perhaps matches TRBD2 (7 bases). The CDR3 runs 18 residues. Trimming removed 4 bases at V and 2 bases at J, with 22 bases between. Germline-derived CDR1 and CDR2 are LGHNA and YNFKEQ. The CDR3 coding sequence is TGTGCCAGCAGCCTCGGGGAGGGGGGGGAGTCGCACACAGATACGCAGTATTTT. As protein: CASSLGEGGESHTDTQYF.

The sample holds many counts of this clonotype. The chain links TRBV6-2 or TRBV6-3 to TRBJ2-1, with 9 bases matching TRBD1. The CDR3 covers 12 residues. The J segment lost 11 bases and the V segment lost 7 bases, leaving 6 bases of the junction unmatched. The germline CDR1 and CDR2 sequences are MNHEY and SVGEGT. The CDR3 loop is CASTEGQGQQFF. CDR3 in DNA: TGTGCCAGCACAGAGGGACAGGGCCAGCAGTTCTTC.

The rearrangement links TRBV19 to TRBJ1-4; D gene ambiguous. The CDR3 consists of 12 residues. Germline V gives CDR1 LNHDA, CDR2 SQIVND (reference sequence). The V gene lost 3 bases and the J gene lost 7 bases, with 6 bases spanning the gap. The CDR3 spells CASSIGVEKLFF. CDR3 DNA: TGTGCCAGTAGTATCGGGGTTGAAAAACTGTTTTTT.

There are many counts of this clonotype. The chain carries TRBV10-3 and TRBJ2-1; D might be TRBD1 (5 bases). Germline CDR1 ENHRY, CDR2 SYGVKD. CDR3 size: 14 residues. The ends were cut back, 6 bases at V and 14 bases at J, with 23 bases in the middle. The CDR3 protein is CAIRETNRPRSEFF. CDR3 sequence (DNA): TGTGCCATCAGAGAGACAAACAGGCCCCGTTCGGAGTTCTTC.

This clonotype has only a few counts. The CDR3 here is CASSGGGPSGANVLTF. For the CDR3, the DNA is TGCGCCAGCAGCGGGGGGGGTCCCTCTGGGGCCAACGTCCTGACTTTC. V and J are TRBV5-1 and TRBJ2-6; 7 bases fit TRBD2. Germline V gives CDR1 SGHRS, CDR2 YFSETQ. J lost 0 bases, V lost 4 bases, and 4 bases had no gene match. This CDR3 contains 16 residues.

This clonotype was picked up a small number of times. The chain combines TRBV29-1 with TRBJ2-7, with TRBD2 matching 12 bases. Germline CDR1 is SQVTM and CDR2 is ANQGSEA. J lost 4 bases, V lost 5 bases, and 6 bases had no gene match. This CDR3 comprises 14 residues. Written as DNA, the CDR3 is TGCAGCGTTCGGCTAGCGGGAGGGCCGTACGAGCAGTACTTC. This translates into CSVRLAGGPYEQYF.

There are a few counts of this clonotype. This chain joins TRBV27 and TRBJ1-6; 7 bases agree with TRBD1. CDR3 length: 17 amino acids. With 3 bases clipped from V and 3 bases from J, the junction kept 8 bases outside the gene matches. The germline V gene encodes CDR1 MNHEY and CDR2 SMNVEV (reference sequence). This CDR3 reads CASSLGTNRGYNSPLHF. CDR3 sequence (DNA): TGTGCCAGCAGTTTGGGAACGAACAGGGGCTATAATTCACCCCTCCACTTT.

This clonotype has a handful of counts. V gene TRBV29-1 combines with J gene TRBJ1-4; perhaps TRBD1 as D (5 bases). There are 13 residues in the CDR3. The V and J ends lost 6 bases and 3 bases respectively, with 11 bases between them. Germline assignment: CDR1 SQVTM and CDR2 ANQGSEA. The CDR3 bases are TGCAGCGTGGGGGAAGGTTCTAATGAAAAACTGTTTTTT. Protein: CSVGEGSNEKLFF.

This clonotype came up a few times. This chain joins TRBV24-1 and TRBJ2-3; 11 bases fit TRBD1. J gave up 6 bases and V 2 bases, and 6 bases lay outside the gene matches. The CDR3 is made up of 16 amino acids. Germline CDR1 reads KGHDR; CDR2 reads SFDVKD. CDR3 DNA sequence: TGTGCCACCAGTGATTCTCCGGGACAGGGGGAGGATACGCAGTATTTT. It codes for CATSDSPGQGEDTQYF.

This clonotype was seen a handful of times. The chain carries TRBV5-1 and TRBJ1-1, with TRBD1 identical over 9 bases. Germline assignment: CDR1 SGHRS and CDR2 YFSETQ. Germline trimming cut 3 bases from V and 1 base from J; bases unmatched to any gene: 4. The CDR3 totals 15 residues. CDR3 in DNA: TGCGCCAGCAGCTGGGGGGGACAGGGGAACACTGAAGCTTTCTTT. It yields the protein CASSWGGQGNTEAFF.

This clonotype came up a few times. This chain connects TRBV29-1 to TRBJ2-1, with 7 positions matching TRBD1. The germline CDR1 and CDR2 sequences are SQVTM and ANQGSEA. This CDR3 has 13 amino acids. Trimming removed 8 bases from V and 0 bases from J; junction bases left unmatched: 4. CDR3 nucleotides: TGCAGCCTGGGACAGACCTCCTACAATGAGCAGTTCTTC. This translates into CSLGQTSYNEQFF.

The chain joins TRBV6-2 or TRBV6-3 to TRBJ1-1; 9 bases line up with TRBD1. J was trimmed by 5 bases and V by 7 bases; bases with no gene match: 11. The CDR3 consists of 15 residues. Germline V gene lookup returns CDR1 MNHEY and CDR2 SVGEGT. Here the CDR3 reads CASKNTGGSWTEAFF. In nucleotides, the CDR3 is TGTGCCAGCAAAAACACAGGGGGCTCGTGGACTGAAGCTTTCTTT.

This clonotype was detected a few times. This rearrangement joins TRBV6-2 or TRBV6-3 to TRBJ2-3, with TRBD2 matching over 9 bases. CDR3 length equals 21 residues. Losses at the gene ends were 6 bases for V and 1 base for J; bases not matched to a gene: 23. Germline CDR1 and CDR2: MNHEY and SVGEGT. CDR3 DNA sequence: TGTGCCAGCAGCCCCACAGCCTTTATAGCGGGAGCTCAAGGAGGCACAGATACGCAGTATTTT. This codes for CASSPTAFIAGAQGGTDTQYF.

This clonotype appeared once. The chain is built from TRBV27 and TRBJ1-4; D call uncertain. V dropped 0 bases and J dropped 0 bases, with 5 bases sitting between them. Germline CDR1 MNHEY, CDR2 SMNVEV (reference sequence). The CDR3 has 15 amino acids. The CDR3 is CASSLSPATNEKLFF. The CDR3 DNA reads as TGTGCCAGCAGTTTATCGCCAGCAACTAATGAAAAACTGTTTTTT.

The J gene is TRBJ1-2, the V gene TRBV7-2; perhaps TRBD1 as D (5 bases). This CDR3 region has 15 residues. The germline V and J ends were trimmed by 1 base and 5 bases, with 14 bases remaining between them. CDR1 and CDR2 from the germline V gene are SGHTA and FQGNSA. CDR3 region: CASSLVIGGEYGYTF. CDR3 nucleotide sequence: TGTGCCAGCAGCTTAGTTATTGGGGGGGAGTATGGCTACACCTTC.

This clonotype was recorded at least ten times. This sequence joins TRBV12-3 or TRBV12-4 and TRBJ2-3; D possibly corresponds to TRBD2 (6 bases). Trimming pared 4 bases from V and 5 bases from J, leaving 16 bases between. This CDR3 contains 15 residues. CDR3 in amino acids: CASSSLGQEGDTQYF. In DNA form, the CDR3 reads TGTGCCAGCAGTTCCCTGGGGCAGGAGGGAGATACGCAGTATTTT.

This clonotype turned up a few times. The rearrangement uses TRBV5-4 and TRBJ2-1; no firm D call. Germline-derived CDR1 and CDR2 are SGHNT and YYREEE (reference sequence). The V end was cut by 0 bases, the J end by 3 bases, with 10 bases between. There are 15 residues in the CDR3. The chain's CDR3 is CASSLDYGFYNEQFF. DNA for the CDR3: TGTGCCAGCAGCTTGGATTACGGCTTCTACAATGAGCAGTTCTTC.

This clonotype has just a few counts. The rearrangement joins TRBV3-1 to TRBJ2-1; the D gene is possibly TRBD2 (5 bases). The germline gives CDR1 LGHDT, CDR2 YNNKEL (reference sequence). V lost 1 base and J lost 8, with 15 bases in between. The CDR3 extends over 15 amino acids. This CDR3 reads CASSQVVGVIYEQFF. The CDR3 bases are TGTGCCAGCAGCCAAGTAGTGGGAGTTATATATGAGCAGTTCTTC.

The V gene is TRBV6-2 or TRBV6-3, the J gene TRBJ1-5, with 8 positions matching TRBD1. The CDR3 is 14 amino acids. The V segment lost 6 bases and the J segment 4 bases; nucleotides outside the gene matches: 5. CDR1 and CDR2 from the germline V gene are MNHEY and SVGEGT. The CDR3 is CASSSRQGNQPQHF. CDR3 bases: TGTGCCAGCAGCTCCCGACAGGGGAATCAGCCCCAGCATTTT.

This chain connects TRBV20-1 to TRBJ1-1; D perhaps matches TRBD1 (6 bases). CDR1 and CDR2 from the germline V gene are DFQATT and SNEGSKA (reference sequence). CDR3 length: 14 amino acids. Deletions cut 6 bases from V and 5 bases from J, with 19 bases between. The CDR3 coding sequence is TGCAGTGCCAGAAAAACAGGGATGTCGACTGAAGCTTTCTTT. The encoded protein is CSARKTGMSTEAFF.

This chain uses TRBV9 with TRBJ1-1; D possibly corresponds to TRBD1 (5 bases). With 0 bases removed from V and 6 bases from J, the gap between germline ends came to 12 bases. Germline V gene data show CDR1 as SGDLS and CDR2 as YYNGEE. This CDR3 region has 14 residues. In DNA, the CDR3 is TGTGCCAGCAGCGTAGGGGGCGGTACTGCTGAAGCTTTCTTT. Its protein product is CASSVGGGTAEAFF.

The V gene is TRBV7-2, the J gene TRBJ2-4; tentatively, D is TRBD2 (5 bases). This CDR3 comprises 15 residues. From germline, CDR1 is SGHTA and CDR2 FQGNSA. V was cut by 7 bases and J by 13 bases, with 26 bases left in between. CDR3 nucleotides: TGTGCCAGCAACATAGGGCAGTCCCAGTCTAGCAGGCAGTACTTC. This translates into CASNIGQSQSSRQYF.